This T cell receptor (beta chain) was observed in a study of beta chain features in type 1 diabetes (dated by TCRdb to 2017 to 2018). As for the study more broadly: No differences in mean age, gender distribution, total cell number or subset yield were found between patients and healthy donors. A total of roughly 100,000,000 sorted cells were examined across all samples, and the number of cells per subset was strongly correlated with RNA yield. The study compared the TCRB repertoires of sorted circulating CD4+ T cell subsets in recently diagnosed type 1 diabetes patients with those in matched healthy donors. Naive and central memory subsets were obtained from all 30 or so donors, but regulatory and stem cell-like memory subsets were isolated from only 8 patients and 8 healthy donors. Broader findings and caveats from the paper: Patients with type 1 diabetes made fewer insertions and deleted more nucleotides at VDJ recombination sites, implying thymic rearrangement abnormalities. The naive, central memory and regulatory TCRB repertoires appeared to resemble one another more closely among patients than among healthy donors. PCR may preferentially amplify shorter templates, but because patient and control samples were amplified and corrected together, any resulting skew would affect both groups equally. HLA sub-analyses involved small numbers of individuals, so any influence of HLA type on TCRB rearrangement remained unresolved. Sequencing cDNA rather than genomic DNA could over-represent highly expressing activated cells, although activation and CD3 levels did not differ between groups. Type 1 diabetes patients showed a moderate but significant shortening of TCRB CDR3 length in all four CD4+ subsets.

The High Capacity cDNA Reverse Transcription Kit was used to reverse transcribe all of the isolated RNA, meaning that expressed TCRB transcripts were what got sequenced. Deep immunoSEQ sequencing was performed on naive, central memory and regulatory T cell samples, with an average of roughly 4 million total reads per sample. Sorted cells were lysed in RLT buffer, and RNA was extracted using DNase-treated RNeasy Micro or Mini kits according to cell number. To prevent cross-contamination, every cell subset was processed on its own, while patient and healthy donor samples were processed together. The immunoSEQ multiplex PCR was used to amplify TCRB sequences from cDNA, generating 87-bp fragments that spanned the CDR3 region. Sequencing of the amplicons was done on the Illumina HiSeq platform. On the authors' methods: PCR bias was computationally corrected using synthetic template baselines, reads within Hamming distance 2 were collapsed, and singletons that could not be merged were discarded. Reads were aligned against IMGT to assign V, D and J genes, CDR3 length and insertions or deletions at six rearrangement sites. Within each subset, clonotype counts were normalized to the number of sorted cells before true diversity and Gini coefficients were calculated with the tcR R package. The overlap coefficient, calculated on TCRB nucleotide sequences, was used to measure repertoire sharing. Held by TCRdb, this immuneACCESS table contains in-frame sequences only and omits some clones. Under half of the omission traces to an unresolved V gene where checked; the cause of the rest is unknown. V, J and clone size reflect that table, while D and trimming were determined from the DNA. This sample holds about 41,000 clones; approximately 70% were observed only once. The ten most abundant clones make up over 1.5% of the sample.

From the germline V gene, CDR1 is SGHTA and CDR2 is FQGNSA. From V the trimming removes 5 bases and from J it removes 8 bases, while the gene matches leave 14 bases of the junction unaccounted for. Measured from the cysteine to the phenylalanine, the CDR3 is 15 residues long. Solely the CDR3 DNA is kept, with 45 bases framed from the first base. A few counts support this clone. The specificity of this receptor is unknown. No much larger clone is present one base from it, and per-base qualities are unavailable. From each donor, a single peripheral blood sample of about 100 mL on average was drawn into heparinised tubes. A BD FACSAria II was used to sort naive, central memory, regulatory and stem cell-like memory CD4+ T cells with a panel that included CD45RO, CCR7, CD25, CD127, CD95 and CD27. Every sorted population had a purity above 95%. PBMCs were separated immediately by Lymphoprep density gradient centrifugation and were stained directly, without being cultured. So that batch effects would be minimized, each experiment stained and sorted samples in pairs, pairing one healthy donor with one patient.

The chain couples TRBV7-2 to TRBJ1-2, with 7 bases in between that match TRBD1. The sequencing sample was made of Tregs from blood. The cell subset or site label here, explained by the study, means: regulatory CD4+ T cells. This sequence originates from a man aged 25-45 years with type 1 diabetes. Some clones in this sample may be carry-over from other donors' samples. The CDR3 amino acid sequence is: CASSLPMSQGTGYTF. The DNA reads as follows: TGTGCCAGCAGCCTTCCGATGTCACAGGGGACGGGCTACACCTTC.